The next 26 T cell receptor beta chains were all read from a single sample in a study of T cells in Graves' hyperthyroidism and ophthalmopathy. It was RNA transcripts that yielded the amplified TCR beta CDR3 regions. The TCR CDR3 was amplified in a first-round RT-PCR using the HTBI primer set. TCRdb analysed the multiplex PCR reads with MiXCR anew, one entry per CDR3 protein. This sample has fewer than 600,000 distinct CDR3 sequences, with approximately 15% found just once. The source material was blood. Receptors were obtained from a woman aged 18 to 35 with Graves' hyperthyroidism.

Only a few counts were recorded for this clonotype. This chain connects TRBV12-3 or TRBV12-4 to TRBJ2-2; the D gene is possibly TRBD2 (5 bases). V shed 5 bases and J shed 6 bases, with 10 bases lying between them. The length of the CDR3 is 13 residues. The CDR3 DNA reads as TGTGCCAGCAGTGAAGCGGACCCCGGGGAGCTGTTTTTT. Its protein is CASSEADPGELFF.

This clonotype has a count of ten or more. This chain links TRBV12-3 or TRBV12-4 with TRBJ1-2; D unresolved. The V end lost 5 bases, the J end lost 2 bases, and 9 bases lay between the germline ends. The CDR3 has 13 residues. The CDR3 DNA is TGTGCCAGCAGTCCGACTGAGAACTATGGCTACACCTTC. Protein: CASSPTENYGYTF.

This chain connects TRBV30 to TRBJ2-2, with D maybe TRBD1 (6 bases). V shed 4 bases and J shed 4 bases, with 13 bases lying between them. Germline-derived CDR1 and CDR2 are GTSNPN and SVGIG (reference sequence). This CDR3 has 14 amino acids. CDR3 protein: CAWKGGTFTGELFF. The CDR3 DNA follows: TGTGCCTGGAAAGGGGGTACCTTCACCGGGGAGCTGTTTTTT. Full variable domain (missing parts from reference TRBV30 and TRBJ2-2): SQTIHQWPATLVQPVGSPLSLECTVEGTSNPNLYWYRQAAGRGLQLLFYSVGIGQISSEVPQNLSASRPQDRQFILSSKKLLLSDSGFYLCAWKGGTFTGELFFGEGSRLTVL.

This clonotype was seen repeatedly, ten times or more. The chain uses TRBV10-3 and TRBJ1-1; no clear D gene. The V end was cut by 2 bases, the J end by 2 bases, with 0 bases between. This CDR3 has 11 residues. The germline V gene has CDR1 ENHRY and CDR2 SYGVKD. CDR3: CAISENTEAFF. The CDR3 nucleotides are TGTGCCATCAGTGAGAACACTGAAGCTTTCTTT.

This chain links TRBV4-1 with TRBJ2-2; TRBD2 matches at 12 bases. Germline V gene data show CDR1 as MGHRA and CDR2 as YSYEKL. V trimming: 1 base; J trimming: 4 bases; junction bases outside the gene matches: 7. The CDR3 loop spans 18 amino acids. The CDR3: CASSQGLAGATRTGELFF. The CDR3 region has the DNA TGCGCCAGCAGCCAAGGACTAGCGGGAGCCACGCGCACCGGGGAGCTGTTTTTT.

This clonotype showed up many times. This chain connects TRBV20-1 to TRBJ1-5; D unclear. This CDR3 region has 15 residues. Trimming took off 4 bases at V and 5 bases at J, with 18 bases between the two ends. Germline-derived CDR1 and CDR2 are DFQATT and SNEGSKA (reference sequence). CDR3 in amino acids: CSAINTLGRHQPQHF. CDR3 DNA: TGCAGTGCTATAAACACATTAGGGAGACATCAGCCCCAGCATTTT.

This clonotype was seen repeatedly, ten times or more. The chain employs TRBV5-1 and TRBJ2-1, with a weak D call TRBD2 (5 bases). The CDR3 is made up of 13 amino acids. Germline CDR1 SGHRS, CDR2 YFSETQ. V lost 4 bases and J lost 1, with 6 bases in between. CDR3: CASSRTSYNEQFF. In DNA form, the CDR3 reads TGCGCCAGCAGCCGGACTTCCTACAATGAGCAGTTCTTC. Based on the CDR3 plus reference TRBV5-1 and TRBJ2-1, the full variable domain is KAGVTQTPRYLIKTRGQQVTLSCSPISGHRSVSWYQQTPGQGLQFLFEYFSETQRNKGNFPGRFSGRQFSNSRSEMNVSTLELGDSALYLCASSRTSYNEQFFGPGTRLTVL.

This clonotype was observed at least ten times. The chain joins TRBV24-1 to TRBJ2-1; no clear D gene. CDR1 and CDR2 from the germline V gene are KGHDR and SFDVKD. Between the trimmed V and J ends, which lost 0 bases and 9 bases, there was a span of 8 bases. The CDR3 length is 13 residues. This CDR3 reads CATSDLFQLEQFF. DNA of the CDR3: TGTGCCACCAGTGATTTGTTCCAGCTTGAGCAGTTCTTC.

In this sample, this clonotype turned up once. CDR3 nucleotides: TGTGCCAGCAGCTTCGTCAGCGGACTAGCGGGTGAGACCCAGTACTTC. Its translation is CASSFVSGLAGETQYF. This rearrangement joins TRBV5-4 to TRBJ2-5, with 11 bases fitting TRBD2. The CDR3 runs 16 residues. The V and J ends lost 2 bases and 5 bases, in that order; junction bases with no gene match: 8. CDR1 is SGHNT, CDR2 YYREEE, per germline (reference sequence).

This clonotype has just a few counts. The chain is built from TRBV30 and TRBJ1-2; D might be TRBD1 (5 bases). V was clipped by 3 bases and J by 4 bases, with 9 bases between them. The CDR3 covers 12 residues. Germline V lookup: CDR1 GTSNPN, CDR2 SVGIG (reference sequence). The CDR3 protein is CAWRQDFYGYTF. The CDR3 coding sequence is TGTGCCTGGAGACAGGATTTCTATGGCTACACCTTC.

In its sample, this clonotype was seen a few times. This chain joins TRBV10-3 and TRBJ2-1; tentatively, D is TRBD1 (7 bases). V shed 7 bases and J shed 9 bases, with 16 bases lying between them. The CDR3 totals 13 residues. Germline lookup yields CDR1 ENHRY and CDR2 SYGVKD. The CDR3 sequence: CAINRQGGSEQFF. In DNA, the CDR3 is TGTGCCATCAATCGACAGGGAGGAAGTGAGCAGTTCTTC.

This chain links TRBV6-2 or TRBV6-3 with TRBJ2-5; 7 bases match TRBD2. With 1 base clipped from V and 11 bases from J, the junction kept 16 bases outside the gene matches. The CDR3 loop spans 16 amino acids. Germline assignment: CDR1 MNHEY and CDR2 SVGEGT. The CDR3 is CASSYWDGGSVTEQYF. CDR3 nucleotides: TGTGCCAGCAGTTACTGGGACGGCGGGAGTGTGACTGAGCAGTACTTC.

The V gene is TRBV20-1, the J gene TRBJ2-3; TRBD2 matches 9 bases. The CDR3 is made up of 14 amino acids. The germline V gene encodes CDR1 DFQATT and CDR2 SNEGSKA (reference sequence). The V gene end was trimmed by 6 bases and the J gene end by 0 bases; junction bases not matched to a gene: 4. CDR3 nucleotide sequence: TGCAGTGCGAGCGGGAGGACTAGCACAGATACGCAGTATTTT. The encoded protein is CSASGRTSTDTQYF.

This clonotype was seen many times. The J gene is TRBJ2-7, the V gene TRBV12-3 or TRBV12-4; D tentatively reads TRBD1 or TRBD2 (6 bases each). The V gene lost 8 bases and the J gene lost 6 bases, with 14 bases spanning the gap. The CDR3 has 12 amino acids. As DNA, the CDR3 is TGTGCCAGCTCCCATCGGGGGCGCGAGCAGTACGTC. Translation: CASSHRGREQYV.

As regards this clonotype: This may stem from a read error, because a much larger clone lies one nucleotide away. This chain connects TRBV7-8 to TRBJ2-5; the D gene is possibly TRBD2 (6 bases). Deletions cut 6 bases from V and 5 bases from J, with 19 bases between. This CDR3 has 15 amino acids. Germline V gene sequence: CDR1 SGHVS, CDR2 FQNEAQ. The chain's CDR3 is CASRAGRQSGETQYF. The CDR3 region has the DNA TGTGCCAGCAGGGCGGGGCGCCAGTCGGGGGAGACCCAGTACTTC.

Many counts were recorded for this clonotype. The V and J genes are TRBV29-1 and TRBJ2-5; 7 bases line up with TRBD2. After removal of 3 bases from V and 0 bases from J, the junction contained 1 base not matched to a gene. Germline CDR1 is SQVTM and CDR2 is ANQGSEA. This CDR3 has 13 amino acids. The CDR3 sequence: CSVDTSDQETQYF. In DNA form, the CDR3 reads TGCAGCGTTGACACTAGCGACCAAGAGACCCAGTACTTC.

This clonotype was observed a few times. The V call is TRBV7-9, the J call TRBJ2-5; D is undetermined. The CDR3 has 14 residues. From germline, CDR1 is SEHNR and CDR2 FQNEAQ (reference sequence). Trimming removed 1 base at V and 5 bases at J, with 11 bases between. CDR3 DNA: TGTGCCAGCAGCTTAGACTCAACCGGTGAGACCCAGTACTTC. Translation: CASSLDSTGETQYF.

This clonotype showed up many times. This chain links TRBV27 with TRBJ1-1; D is possibly TRBD1 (5 bases). The germline V and J ends were trimmed by 8 bases and 3 bases, with 13 bases remaining between them. The CDR3 extends over 13 amino acids. Germline CDR1 is MNHEY and CDR2 is SMNVEV (reference sequence). CDR3 loop: CASGPDSHTEAFF. The CDR3 DNA reads as TGTGCCAGCGGGCCTGACAGTCACACTGAAGCTTTCTTT.

This clonotype has ten or more counts. This rearrangement joins TRBV30 to TRBJ1-4; no definite D call. V lost 4 bases to trimming and J lost 5 bases, with 14 bases between them. The CDR3 loop spans 14 amino acids. Germline CDR1 GTSNPN, CDR2 SVGIG (reference sequence). CDR3 region: CAWKFGRLNEKLFF. CDR3 bases: TGTGCCTGGAAATTTGGGAGGTTGAATGAAAAACTGTTTTTT.

Ten or more counts support this clonotype. The CDR3 does not close with the conserved phenylalanine or tryptophan, likely indicating a read error. V and J are TRBV12-3 or TRBV12-4 and TRBJ1-6, with a possible D match to TRBD1 (5 bases). V was shortened by 6 bases and J by 9 bases, with 18 bases between the two germline ends. The length of the CDR3 is 15 residues. CDR3 DNA: TGTGCCAGCAGGGACCGCACGGGGCTCGGTTCACCCCTCCACGTT. Translated, it gives CASRDRTGLGSPLHV.

This clonotype has ten or more counts. This chain joins TRBV12-3 or TRBV12-4 and TRBJ1-1; 11 bases line up with TRBD1. This CDR3 has 14 residues. V lost 7 bases, J lost 6 bases, and 7 bases stayed unmatched. CDR3 sequence reads: CASIRGQGGSEAFF. The CDR3 nucleotides are TGTGCCAGCATCCGGGGACAGGGGGGATCTGAAGCTTTCTTT.

This clonotype has just a few counts. The genes are TRBV7-9 and TRBJ1-1, with D hard to call. The CDR3 extends over 17 amino acids. The germline CDR1 and CDR2 sequences are SEHNR and FQNEAQ (reference sequence). Trimming cost V 1 base and J 4 bases, with 19 bases left between them. The CDR3 is CASSLVKLRASSTEAFF. CDR3 in DNA: TGTGCCAGCAGCTTAGTAAAGTTAAGGGCTTCGAGCACTGAAGCTTTCTTT.

This clonotype was observed many times. The rearrangement joins TRBV18 to TRBJ2-3; D is unclear. The CDR3 spans 18 residues. Looked up from germline, CDR1 is KGHSH and CDR2 is LQKENI. Trimming pared 2 bases from V and 0 bases from J, leaving 18 bases between. The chain's CDR3 is CASSPISTPASSTDTQYF. CDR3 in DNA: TGTGCCAGCTCACCAATCTCTACTCCGGCGTCTAGCACAGATACGCAGTATTTT.

This clonotype was seen many times. The genes are TRBV19 and TRBJ2-3; 7 bases are shared with TRBD2. The CDR3 extends over 15 amino acids. After removal of 6 bases from V and 7 bases from J, the junction contained 13 bases not matched to a gene. CDR1 and CDR2 from the germline V gene are LNHDA and SQIVND (reference sequence). CDR3 protein: CASRDGAGLKNTQYF. CDR3 bases: TGTGCCAGTAGGGACGGAGCGGGATTAAAAAATACGCAGTATTTT. The full variable domain, completed using reference TRBV19 and TRBJ2-3, is DGGITQSPKYLFRKEGQNVTLSCEQNLNHDAMYWYRQDPGQGLRLIYYSQIVNDFQKGDIAEGYSVSREKKESFPLTVTSAQKNPTAFYLCASRDGAGLKNTQYFGPGTRLTVL.

This clonotype was found a few times. V is TRBV7-3 and J is TRBJ1-5; D unclear. V shed 5 bases and J shed 5 bases, with 13 bases lying between them. Germline loops: CDR1 SGHTA, CDR2 FQGTGA. This CDR3 comprises 14 residues. CDR3 sequence (DNA): TGTGCCAGCAGCCTCTCTGGTCCGGATCAGCCCCAGCATTTT. It is translated as CASSLSGPDQPQHF. Using reference TRBV7-3 and TRBJ1-5 for the parts outside the CDR3, the full variable domain is GAGVSQTPSNKVTEKGKYVELRCDPISGHTALYWYRQSLGQGPEFLIYFQGTGAADDSGLPNDRFFAVRPEGSVSTLKIQRTERGDSAVYLCASSLSGPDQPQHFGDGTRLSIL.

At least ten counts were recorded for this clonotype. The J gene is TRBJ2-7, the V gene TRBV30; perhaps TRBD2 as D (6 bases). Per germline, CDR1 GTSNPN and CDR2 SVGIG (reference sequence). This CDR3 contains 14 residues. With 4 bases removed from V and 0 bases from J, the gap between germline ends came to 13 bases. CDR3 nucleotides: TGTGCCTGGAATCCTGGAGGGCCCTCCTACGAGCAGTACGTC. Protein: CAWNPGGPSYEQYV.